This T cell receptor beta chain derives from a study of T cell responses to AZD1222 COVID-19 vaccine. General study results and limits: Repertoire collection took place solely once the T cell response had peaked. The sample set comprised mostly white British donors with more females, and clonal diversity was possibly underestimated.

Repertoires were generated with immunoSEQ multiplex PCR, while TCRdb's copy carries only in-frame clones and drops some. The top ten hold approximately 8.8% of the sample, which has some 140,000 clones, about 88% seen once. As to this clone: Its target is unknown.

Germline loops: CDR1 GTSNPN, CDR2 SVGIG (reference sequence). Between the trimmed V and J ends, which lost 4 bases and 10 bases, there was a span of 17 bases. There are 14 residues in the CDR3. This receptor was taken from an adult who received the AZD1222 COVID-19 vaccine. Sample: peripheral blood, taken 28 days after the second AZD1222 dose. V gene TRBV30 combines with J gene TRBJ1-6; D not certain. In DNA, the CDR3 is TGTGCCTGGAAACCGGGAAGCCTCGCCTCACCCCTCCACTTT. Translation gives CAWKPGSLASPLHF.